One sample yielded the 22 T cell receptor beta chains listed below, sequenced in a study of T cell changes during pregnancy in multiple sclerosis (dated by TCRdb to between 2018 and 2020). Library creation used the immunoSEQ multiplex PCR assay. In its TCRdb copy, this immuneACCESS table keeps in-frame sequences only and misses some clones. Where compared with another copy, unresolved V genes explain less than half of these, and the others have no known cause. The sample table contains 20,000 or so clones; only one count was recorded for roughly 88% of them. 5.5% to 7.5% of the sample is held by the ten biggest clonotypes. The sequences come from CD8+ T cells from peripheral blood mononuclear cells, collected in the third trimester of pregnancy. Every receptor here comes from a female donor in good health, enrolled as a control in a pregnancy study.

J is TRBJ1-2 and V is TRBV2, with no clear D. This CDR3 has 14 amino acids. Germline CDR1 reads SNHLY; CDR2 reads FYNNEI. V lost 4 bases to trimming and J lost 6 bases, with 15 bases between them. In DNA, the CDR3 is TGTGCCAGCAGTGTGGTTAGAGGGAGGGATGGCTACACCTTC. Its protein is CASSVVRGRDGYTF.

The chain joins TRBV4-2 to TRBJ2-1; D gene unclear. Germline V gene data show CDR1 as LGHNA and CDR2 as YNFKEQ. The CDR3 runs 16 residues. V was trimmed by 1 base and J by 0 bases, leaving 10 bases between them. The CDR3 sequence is CASSQAQASSYNEQFF. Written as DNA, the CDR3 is TGTGCCAGCAGCCAAGCGCAGGCGAGCTCCTACAATGAGCAGTTCTTC.

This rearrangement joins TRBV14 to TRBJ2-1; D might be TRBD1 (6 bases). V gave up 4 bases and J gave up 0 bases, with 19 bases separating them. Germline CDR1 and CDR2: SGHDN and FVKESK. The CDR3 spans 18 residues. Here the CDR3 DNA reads TGTGCCAGCAGCCCCCTCGGACAGACTTTTAGCTCCTACAATGAGCAGTTCTTC. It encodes CASSPLGQTFSSYNEQFF.

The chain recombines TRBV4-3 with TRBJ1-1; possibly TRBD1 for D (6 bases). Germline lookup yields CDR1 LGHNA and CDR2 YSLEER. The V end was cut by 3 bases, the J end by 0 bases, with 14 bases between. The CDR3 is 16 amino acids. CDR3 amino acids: CASSHRTRGLNTEAFF. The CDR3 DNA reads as TGCGCCAGCAGCCATAGAACCAGGGGATTGAACACTGAAGCTTTCTTT.

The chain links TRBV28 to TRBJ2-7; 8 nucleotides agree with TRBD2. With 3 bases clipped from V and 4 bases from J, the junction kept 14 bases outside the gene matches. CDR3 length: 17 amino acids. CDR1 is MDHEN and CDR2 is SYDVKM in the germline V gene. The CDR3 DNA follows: TGTGCCAGCAGTTTCCCACTTTCGGGAGCGGGGGAGTACGAGCAGTACTTC. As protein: CASSFPLSGAGEYEQYF.

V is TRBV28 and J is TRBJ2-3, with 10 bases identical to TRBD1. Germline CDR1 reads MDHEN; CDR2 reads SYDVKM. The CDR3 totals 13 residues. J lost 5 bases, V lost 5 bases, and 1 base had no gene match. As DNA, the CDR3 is TGTGCCAGCAGTGACAGGGGGCAAGATACGCAGTATTTT. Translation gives CASSDRGQDTQYF. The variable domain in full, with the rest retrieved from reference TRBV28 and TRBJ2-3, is DVKVTQSSRYLVKRTGEKVFLECVQDMDHENMFWYRQDPGLGLRLIYFSYDVKMKEKGDIPEGYSVSREKKERFSLILESASTNQTSMYLCASSDRGQDTQYFGPGTRLTVL.

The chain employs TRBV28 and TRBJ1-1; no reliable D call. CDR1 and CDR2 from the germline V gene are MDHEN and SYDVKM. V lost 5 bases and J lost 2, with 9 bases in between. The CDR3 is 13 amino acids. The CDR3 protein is CASSHSPNTEAFF. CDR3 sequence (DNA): TGTGCCAGCAGTCACTCCCCAAACACTGAAGCTTTCTTT.

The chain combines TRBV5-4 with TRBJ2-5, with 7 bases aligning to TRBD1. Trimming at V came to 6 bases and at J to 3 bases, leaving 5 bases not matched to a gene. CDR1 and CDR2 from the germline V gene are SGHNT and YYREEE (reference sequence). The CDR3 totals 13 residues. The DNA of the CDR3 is TGTGCCAGCACCACCGGGACAGAAGAGACCCAGTACTTC. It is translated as CASTTGTEETQYF. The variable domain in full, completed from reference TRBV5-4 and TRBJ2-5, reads ETGVTQSPTHLIKTRGQQVTLRCSSQSGHNTVSWYQQALGQGPQFIFQYYREEENGRGNFPPRFSGLQFPNYSSELNVNALELDDSALYLCASTTGTEETQYFGPGTRLLVL.

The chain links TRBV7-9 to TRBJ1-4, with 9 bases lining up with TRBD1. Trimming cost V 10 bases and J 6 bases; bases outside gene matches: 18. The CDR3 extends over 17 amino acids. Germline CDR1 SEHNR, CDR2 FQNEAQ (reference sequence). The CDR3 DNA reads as TGTGCCACTATCTGGGAGGGACAGGGCATCGAAGATGAAAAACTGTTTTTT. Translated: CATIWEGQGIEDEKLFF.

The DNA for the CDR3 is TGTGCCAGTAGTCCTGTGAGTTGGGAGACCCAGTACTTC. It specifies CASSPVSWETQYF. V gene TRBV19 combines with J gene TRBJ2-5; D unresolved. The germline V gene has CDR1 LNHDA and CDR2 SQIVND (reference sequence). The V and J ends lost 5 bases and 5 bases respectively, with 12 bases between them. CDR3 length: 13 amino acids.

For the CDR3, the DNA is TGTGCCAGCAGCCCGAGGACAGGGTTGAACACTGAAGCTTTCTTT. Translating it yields CASSPRTGLNTEAFF. The chain employs TRBV7-2 and TRBJ1-1; 8 bases line up with TRBD1. V was clipped by 5 bases and J by 0 bases; unmatched bases: 5. The CDR3 length is 15 residues. Germline V gives CDR1 SGHTA, CDR2 FQGNSA.

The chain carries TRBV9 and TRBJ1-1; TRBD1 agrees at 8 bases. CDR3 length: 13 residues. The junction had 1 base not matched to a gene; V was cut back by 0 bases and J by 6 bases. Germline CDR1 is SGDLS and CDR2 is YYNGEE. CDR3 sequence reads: CASSVGTGPEAFF. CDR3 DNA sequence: TGTGCCAGCAGCGTAGGGACAGGGCCTGAAGCTTTCTTT.

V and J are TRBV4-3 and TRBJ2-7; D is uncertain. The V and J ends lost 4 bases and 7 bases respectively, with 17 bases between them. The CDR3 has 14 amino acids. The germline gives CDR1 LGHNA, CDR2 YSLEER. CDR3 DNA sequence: TGCGCCAGCAGCCCAAACTTTAGTGGTTTGGAGCAGTACTTC. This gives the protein CASSPNFSGLEQYF.

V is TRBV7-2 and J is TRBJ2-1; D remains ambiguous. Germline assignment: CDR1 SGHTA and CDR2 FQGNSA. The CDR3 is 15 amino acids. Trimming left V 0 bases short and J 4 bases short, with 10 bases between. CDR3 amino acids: CASSLADTPYNEQFF. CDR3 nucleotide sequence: TGTGCCAGCAGCTTAGCCGACACTCCATACAATGAGCAGTTCTTC.

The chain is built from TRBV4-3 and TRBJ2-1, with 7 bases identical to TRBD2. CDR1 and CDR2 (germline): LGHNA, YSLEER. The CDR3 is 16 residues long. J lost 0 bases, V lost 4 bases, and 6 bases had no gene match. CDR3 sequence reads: CASSPGGTSSYNEQFF. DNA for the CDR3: TGCGCCAGCAGCCCCGGGGGGACCTCCTCCTACAATGAGCAGTTCTTC.

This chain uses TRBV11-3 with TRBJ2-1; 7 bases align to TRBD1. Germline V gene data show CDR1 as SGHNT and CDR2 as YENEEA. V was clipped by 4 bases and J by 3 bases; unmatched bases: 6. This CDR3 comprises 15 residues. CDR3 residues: CASSSSGQLYNEQFF. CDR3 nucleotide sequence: TGTGCCAGCAGCTCTTCGGGACAGCTCTACAATGAGCAGTTCTTC.

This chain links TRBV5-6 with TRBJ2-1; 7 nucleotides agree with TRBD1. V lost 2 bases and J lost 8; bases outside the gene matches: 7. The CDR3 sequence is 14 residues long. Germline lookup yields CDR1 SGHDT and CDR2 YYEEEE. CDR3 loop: CASSLGRGRDEQFF. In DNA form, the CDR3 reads TGTGCCAGCAGCTTAGGTAGGGGGCGGGATGAGCAGTTCTTC.

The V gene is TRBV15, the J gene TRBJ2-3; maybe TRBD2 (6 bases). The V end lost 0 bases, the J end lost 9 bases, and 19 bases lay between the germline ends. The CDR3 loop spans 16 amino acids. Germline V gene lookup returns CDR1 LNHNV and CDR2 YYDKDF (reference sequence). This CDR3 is CATSRDLNGGAATQYF. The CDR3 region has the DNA TGTGCCACCAGCAGAGATCTCAACGGGGGTGCCGCGACGCAGTATTTT.

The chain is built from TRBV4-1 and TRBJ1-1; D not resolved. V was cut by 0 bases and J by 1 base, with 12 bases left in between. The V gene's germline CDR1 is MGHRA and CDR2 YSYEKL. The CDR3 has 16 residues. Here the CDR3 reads CASSQDQWRRNTEAFF. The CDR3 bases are TGCGCCAGCAGCCAAGATCAATGGCGGCGGAACACTGAAGCTTTCTTT.

The CDR3 spells CASSTFGQGPTDTQYF. For the CDR3, the DNA is TGTGCCAGTAGTACGTTTGGACAGGGGCCGACAGATACGCAGTATTTT. The chain combines TRBV19 with TRBJ2-3; 9 nucleotides agree with TRBD1. This CDR3 has 16 residues. After removal of 4 bases from V and 3 bases from J, the junction contained 8 bases not matched to a gene. The germline V gene has CDR1 LNHDA and CDR2 SQIVND (reference sequence).

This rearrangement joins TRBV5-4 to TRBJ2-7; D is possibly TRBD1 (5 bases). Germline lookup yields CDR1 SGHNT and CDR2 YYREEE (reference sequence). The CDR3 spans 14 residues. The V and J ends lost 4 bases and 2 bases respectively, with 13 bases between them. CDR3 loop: CASSEHQGPYEQYF. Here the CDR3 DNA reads TGTGCCAGCAGCGAACACCAGGGTCCCTACGAGCAGTACTTC.

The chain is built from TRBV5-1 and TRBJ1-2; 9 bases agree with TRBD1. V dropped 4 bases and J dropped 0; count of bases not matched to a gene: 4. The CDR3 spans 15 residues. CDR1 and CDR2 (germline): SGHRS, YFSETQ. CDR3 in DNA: TGCGCCAGCAGCGAGGGACAGGGAGCTAACTATGGCTACACCTTC. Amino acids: CASSEGQGANYGYTF.